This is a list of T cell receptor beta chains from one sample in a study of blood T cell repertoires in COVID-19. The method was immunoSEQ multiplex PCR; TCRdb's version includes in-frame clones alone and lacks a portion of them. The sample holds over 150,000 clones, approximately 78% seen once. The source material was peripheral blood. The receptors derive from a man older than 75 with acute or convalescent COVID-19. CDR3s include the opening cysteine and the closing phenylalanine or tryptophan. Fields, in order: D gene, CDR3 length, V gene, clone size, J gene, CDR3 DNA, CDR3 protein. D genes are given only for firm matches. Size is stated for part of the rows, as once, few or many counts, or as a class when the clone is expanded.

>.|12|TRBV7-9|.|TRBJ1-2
TGTGCCAGCAGCTCACATAACTATGGCTACACCTTC
CASSSHNYGYTF
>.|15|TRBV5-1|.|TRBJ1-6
TGCGCCAGCAGCTTCCAGGGCTCCTATAATTCACCCCTCCACTTT
CASSFQGSYNSPLHF
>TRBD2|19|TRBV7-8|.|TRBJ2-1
TGTGCCAGCAGCCCTCGACTAGCGGGGGGGCCCAGCTCCTACAATGAGCAGTTCTTC
CASSPRLAGGPSSYNEQFF
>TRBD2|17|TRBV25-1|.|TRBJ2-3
TGTGCCAGCAGTGACCCGACTAGCGGGGGGTACACAGATACGCAGTATTTT
CASSDPTSGGYTDTQYF
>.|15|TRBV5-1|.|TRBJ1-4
TGCGCCAGCAGCCTGCAGGGGTCCACTAATGAAAAACTGTTTTTT
CASSLQGSTNEKLFF
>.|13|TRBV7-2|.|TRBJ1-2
TGTGCCAGCAGCTTGGAACAGGGTATAAGCTACACCTTC
CASSLEQGISYTF
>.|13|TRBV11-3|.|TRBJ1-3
TGTGCCAGCAGCTCGGACAGTTCAAACACCATATATTTT
CASSSDSSNTIYF
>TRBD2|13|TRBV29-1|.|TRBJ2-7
TGCAGCGTTCGGGGGAGGGGATCCTACGAGCAGTACTTC
CSVRGRGSYEQYF
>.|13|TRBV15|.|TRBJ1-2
TGTGCCACCTCATACGGGGGGCTTATTGGCTACACCTTC
CATSYGGLIGYTF
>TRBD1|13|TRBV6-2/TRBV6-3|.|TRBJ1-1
TGTGCCAGCAGTAGACCGACAGGGAAGGAAGCTTTCTTT
CASSRPTGKEAFF
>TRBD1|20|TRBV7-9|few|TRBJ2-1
TGTGCCAGCAGCAGAGGGGGCCTACAGGGGGCGCATCGCTCCTACAATGAGCAGTTCTTC
CASSRGGLQGAHRSYNEQFF
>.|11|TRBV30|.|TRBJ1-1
TGTGCCTGGAGAAACCGGGAAGAAGCTTTCTTT
CAWRNREEAFF
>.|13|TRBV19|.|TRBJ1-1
TGTGCCAGTAGTATCGGAGTGAACACTGAAGCTTTCTTT
CASSIGVNTEAFF
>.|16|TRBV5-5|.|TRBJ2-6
TGTGCCAGCAGCTCCTATGTTAGCTCTGGGGCCAACGTCCTGACTTTC
CASSSYVSSGANVLTF
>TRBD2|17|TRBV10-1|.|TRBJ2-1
TGCGCCAGCAGTGAGACCTTTCTAGCGGGGGGACGCAATGAGCAGTTCTTC
CASSETFLAGGRNEQFF
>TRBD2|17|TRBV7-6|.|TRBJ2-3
TGTGCCAGCAGCTTAGTTTCTAGCGGCCTTAGCACAGATACGCAGTATTTT
CASSLVSSGLSTDTQYF
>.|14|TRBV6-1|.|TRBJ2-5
TGTGCCAGCAGTGAACTGATGGGCTACGAGACCCAGTACTTC
CASSELMGYETQYF
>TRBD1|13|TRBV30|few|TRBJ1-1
TGTGCCTGGAGCGACAGGGGAATGACTGAAGCTTTCTTT
CAWSDRGMTEAFF
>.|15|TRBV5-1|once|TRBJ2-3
TGCGCCAGCAGCGAATATAGGGGTAAGACAGATACGCAGTATTTT
CASSEYRGKTDTQYF
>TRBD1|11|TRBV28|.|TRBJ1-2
TGTGCCAGCAGTTGGGACAGGGGATACACCTTC
CASSWDRGYTF
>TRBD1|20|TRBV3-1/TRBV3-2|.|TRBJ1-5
TGTGCCAGCAGCCAAGGACTCGGGACAGGGGCCTCTTATAGCAATCAGCCCCAGCATTTT
CASSQGLGTGASYSNQPQHF
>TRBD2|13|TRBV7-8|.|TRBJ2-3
TGTGCCAGCAGTACCTTGGGAGGGGATACGCAGTATTTT
CASSTLGGDTQYF
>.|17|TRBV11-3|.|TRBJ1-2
TGTGCCAGCAGCCGTTTGGTTTGGGGGGAATTGAACTATGGCTACACCTTC
CASSRLVWGELNYGYTF
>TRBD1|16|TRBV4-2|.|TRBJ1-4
TGTGCCAGCAGCCAAGATCGCGCAGGGGGCAATGAAAAACTGTTTTTT
CASSQDRAGGNEKLFF
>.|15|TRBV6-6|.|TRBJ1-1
TGTGCCAGCAGTTACCTAACAGGTTGGGACACTGAAGCTTTCTTT
CASSYLTGWDTEAFF
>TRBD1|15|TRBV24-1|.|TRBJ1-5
TGTGCCACCAGCCCCTCCGACAGGGGAGATCAGCCCCAGCATTTT
CATSPSDRGDQPQHF
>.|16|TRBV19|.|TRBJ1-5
TGTGCCAGTAGTACACCCCCCGCAGTTGGCAATCAGCCCCAGCATTTT
CASSTPPAVGNQPQHF
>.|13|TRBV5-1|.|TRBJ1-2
TGCGCCAGCAGCTTAGCCGGGGATTATGGCTACACCTTC
CASSLAGDYGYTF
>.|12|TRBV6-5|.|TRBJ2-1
TGTGCCAGCAGCTCCAGGGGTAATGAGCAGTTCTTC
CASSSRGNEQFF
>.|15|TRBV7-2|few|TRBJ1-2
TGTGCCAGCAGCCCAAGGCTTGGGGGCTACTATGGCTACACCTTC
CASSPRLGGYYGYTF
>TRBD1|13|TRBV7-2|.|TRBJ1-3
TGTGCCAGCAGCGGGACAGGGAGAAACACCATATATTTT
CASSGTGRNTIYF
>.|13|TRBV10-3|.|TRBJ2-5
TGTGCCATCAGCGGGACAAACCAAGAGACCCAGTACTTC
CAISGTNQETQYF
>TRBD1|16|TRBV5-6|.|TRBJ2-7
TGTGCCAGCACCACCTCGGACAGGGCCTTCTCCTACGAGCAGTACTTC
CASTTSDRAFSYEQYF
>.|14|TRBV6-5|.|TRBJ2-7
TGTGCCAGCAGTTACAGGGGATTTACCTACGAGCAGTACTTC
CASSYRGFTYEQYF
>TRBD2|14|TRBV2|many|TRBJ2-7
TGTGCCAGCAAGGCGGGACTAGCCGGCTACGAGCAGTACTTC
CASKAGLAGYEQYF
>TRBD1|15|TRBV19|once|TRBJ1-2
TGTGCCAGTAGTATCTCCGGGACAGAAAGTTATGGCTACACCTTC
CASSISGTESYGYTF
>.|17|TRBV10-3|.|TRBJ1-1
TGTGCCATCAGTAAAGGCGACGGACAGTCGGCCCCTAGTGAAGCTTTCTTT
CAISKGDGQSAPSEAFF
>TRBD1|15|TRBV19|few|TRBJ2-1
TGTGCCAGTAAAGAGGACAGGGGATTCTACAATGAGCAGTTCTTC
CASKEDRGFYNEQFF
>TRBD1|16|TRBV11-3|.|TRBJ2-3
TGTGCCAGCAGCTCAAACACCCGGGACAGGGGGCGAGCGCAGTATTTT
CASSSNTRDRGRAQYF
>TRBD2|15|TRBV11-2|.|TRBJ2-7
TGTGCCAGCAGCTTAGGACTAGCGGACCTCTACGAGCAGTACTTC
CASSLGLADLYEQYF
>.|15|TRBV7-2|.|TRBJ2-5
TGTGCCAGCAGCTCCAGACAGTCCGCTAGGGAGACCCAGTACTTC
CASSSRQSARETQYF
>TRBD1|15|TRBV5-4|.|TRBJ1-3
TGTGCCAGCAGCTTGGGTGGGACAGGGGGAGCCACGAGATATTTT
CASSLGGTGGATRYF
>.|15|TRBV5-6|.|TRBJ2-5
TGTGCCAGCAGCTTGACCGTAAGCGGGCAGGAGACCCAGTACTTC
CASSLTVSGQETQYF
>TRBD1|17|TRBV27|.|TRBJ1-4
TGTGCCAGCAGGGCCGGGACAGGCCTTGCAACTAATGAAAAACTGTTTTTT
CASRAGTGLATNEKLFF
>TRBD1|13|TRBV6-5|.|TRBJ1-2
TGTGCCAGCAGTTATACAGGGGCCGGTGGCTACACCTTC
CASSYTGAGGYTF
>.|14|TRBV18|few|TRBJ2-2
TGTGCCAGCTCACCGACAGGCACGCTAGGGGAGCTGTTTTTT
CASSPTGTLGELFF
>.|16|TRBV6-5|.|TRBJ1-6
TGTGCCAGCAGTTACTCGATAGGGGGCTATAATTCACCCCTCCACTTT
CASSYSIGGYNSPLHF
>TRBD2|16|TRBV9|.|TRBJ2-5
TGTGCCAGCAGCGTACTAGCGGGGGGGCCTGAGGAGACCCAGTACTTC
CASSVLAGGPEETQYF
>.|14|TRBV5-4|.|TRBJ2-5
TGTGCCAGCAGCTTGGATCTGTCGTTTGAGACCCAGTACTTC
CASSLDLSFETQYF
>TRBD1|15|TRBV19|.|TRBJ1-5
TGTGCCAGTAGTGCAGGGGGCCCTAGCAATCAGCCCCAGCATTTT
CASSAGGPSNQPQHF
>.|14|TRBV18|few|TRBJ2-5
TGTGCCAGCTCACCATCGGCAGGTCAAGAGACCCAGTACTTC
CASSPSAGQETQYF
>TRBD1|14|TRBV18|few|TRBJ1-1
TGTGCCAGCTCACCAGGACAGGGTAGCACTGAAGCTTTCTTT
CASSPGQGSTEAFF
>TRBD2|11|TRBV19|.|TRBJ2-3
TGTGCCAGTAGTACCGGGCGGGAGCCGTATTTT
CASSTGREPYF